Listed here are 8 T cell receptor beta chains from one sample, sequenced in a study of PD-1 blockade in mismatch repair-deficient tumors. Sequencing used immunoSEQ multiplex PCR; TCRdb keeps in-frame clones, though not all of them. This table holds 70,000 to 95,000 clones, approximately 81% found once. The sequences come from peripheral blood, collected 44 weeks after starting pembrolizumab. All receptors come from an adult with mismatch repair-deficient cancer.

V is TRBV5-1 and J is TRBJ2-3; 10 bases are a match to TRBD2. V shed 0 bases and J 4 bases; nucleotides not matched to a gene: 8. The CDR3 spans 17 residues. CDR1 and CDR2 (germline): SGHRS, YFSETQ. CDR3 nucleotides: TGCGCCAGCAGCTTGGCCGGGAGCGGGAGGGGCTCAGATACGCAGTATTTT. Amino acids: CASSLAGSGRGSDTQYF.

The chain employs TRBV5-5 and TRBJ1-2; D is ambiguous. CDR1 and CDR2 from the germline V gene are SGHKS and YYEKEE (reference sequence). The CDR3 is made up of 14 amino acids. V lost 0 bases and J lost 8, with 14 bases in between. This CDR3 is CASSLVPESGGYTF. The CDR3 DNA follows: TGTGCCAGCAGCTTGGTCCCGGAATCAGGCGGCTACACCTTC.

The gene calls are TRBV13 and TRBJ2-2, with unresolved D. Germline assignment: CDR1 PRHDT and CDR2 FYEKMQ (reference sequence). CDR3 length: 12 amino acids. V was trimmed by 7 bases and J by 6 bases, leaving 9 bases between them. DNA for the CDR3: TGTGCCAGCATGAGTGGGGCCGGGGAGCTGTTTTTT. It is translated as CASMSGAGELFF.

This chain uses TRBV9 with TRBJ2-4, with D perhaps being TRBD1 or TRBD2 (6 bases each). Trimming left V 0 bases short and J 6 bases short, with 7 bases between. Germline CDR1 reads SGDLS; CDR2 reads YYNGEE. The CDR3 spans 13 residues. CDR3 bases: TGTGCCAGCAGCGTAGGGGGGGCAAACATTCAGTACTTC. Translated, it gives CASSVGGANIQYF.

The V call is TRBV4-3, the J call TRBJ2-7; no clear D. The germline gives CDR1 LGHNA, CDR2 YSLEER. Trimming shortened V by 1 base and J by 0 bases, and 10 bases separated the two germline ends. The CDR3 length is 15 residues. CDR3 DNA: TGCGCCAGCAGCCAAGGATCGGGCGGCTCCTACGAGCAGTACTTC. Translation: CASSQGSGGSYEQYF.

The chain joins TRBV10-3 to TRBJ2-3; tentatively, D is TRBD1 or TRBD2 (5 bases each). CDR3 size: 15 residues. V lost 10 bases and J 3 bases, leaving 20 bases between the germline ends. Germline-derived CDR1 and CDR2 are ENHRY and SYGVKD. The CDR3 sequence is CATYDRGEGTDTQYF. The CDR3, as DNA: TGTGCCACCTATGACCGAGGGGAAGGAACAGATACGCAGTATTTT.

This chain links TRBV5-4 with TRBJ1-2, with unresolved D. The CDR3 consists of 16 residues. The V gene's germline CDR1 is SGHNT and CDR2 YYREEE (reference sequence). The V end was cut by 0 bases, the J end by 6 bases, with 18 bases between. Here the CDR3 reads CASSLASLKTLHGYTF. The CDR3 coding sequence is TGTGCCAGCAGCTTGGCCTCTTTAAAGACCCTTCATGGCTACACCTTC.

The genes are TRBV27 and TRBJ2-1; a weak D match, TRBD2 (5 bases). The germline gives CDR1 MNHEY, CDR2 SMNVEV (reference sequence). Trimming cost V 6 bases and J 7 bases, with 19 bases left between them. The CDR3 runs 15 residues. The CDR3 DNA reads as TGTGCCAGCAGCCAGATCGGGCGGGCAATTAATGAGCAGTTCTTC. Translating it yields CASSQIGRAINEQFF.